The sequence of this T cell receptor beta chain was determined in a study of T cells in women clearing cervical HPV infection. Study-wide context: Blood came at first lesion visit for cases, post-clearance for controls. Whole-study results and caveats: TRBV6-7 relative abundance averaged roughly 0.1% in cases and 0.15% to 0.2% in controls.

TCR beta CDR3 amplified by multiplex PCR from approximately 1,300 ng genomic DNA. This table comes from immunoSEQ multiplex PCR, and its TCRdb copy is limited to in-frame clones, with some not included. The sample includes about 31,000 clones. Dot-blot hybridization genotyped cervical HPV amplified with MY09/MY11 PCR. CDR1 and CDR2 (germline): SGHAT, FQDESV (reference sequence). With 2 bases removed from V and 6 bases from J, the gap between germline ends came to 11 bases. The CDR3 totals 13 residues. Concerning this clone itself: Its specificity is unknown. Sequencing ends 3 residues short of the CDR3 end; the germline J gene provides the rest.

The specimen was blood buffy coat. The rearrangement links TRBV11-1 to TRBJ2-7; D might be TRBD1 (5 bases). The sequence derives from a woman between 18 and 70 years old with a cervical HPV16 infection that either progressed to CIN3+ or cleared (not recorded which). This chain's CDR3 is CASSLFTGPEQYF. Incomplete CDR3 DNA: TGTGCCAGCAGCTTATTCACAGGACCCGAG.